A single T cell receptor beta chain is shown here with its context. Its specificity is not known. V shed 5 bases and J shed 4 bases, with 17 bases lying between them. CDR1 and CDR2 from the germline V gene are LNHDA and SQIVND (reference sequence). CDR3 length: 16 amino acids. This sample was included in a study of T cell clones after liver transplantation. Profiled with immunoSEQ multiplex PCR; TCRdb holds only in-frame clones, not every one. The sample lists about 120,000 clones, around nine tenths seen once, with 0.83% in the top ten. Study-level findings and limits: These preliminary findings come from unstandardized post-transplant sampling times.

The specimen comprised CD4+ T cells from blood, sampled 12 months after liver transplant. The chain links TRBV19 to TRBJ2-2; perhaps TRBD1 as D (5 bases). This clonotype was sampled from a human patient who received a liver transplant. Some T cells may have originated in the graft donor. DNA of the CDR3: TGTGCCAGTAGTGTATCCAGGGTCCTAGGCACCGGGGAGCTGTTTTTT. As protein: CASSVSRVLGTGELFF.